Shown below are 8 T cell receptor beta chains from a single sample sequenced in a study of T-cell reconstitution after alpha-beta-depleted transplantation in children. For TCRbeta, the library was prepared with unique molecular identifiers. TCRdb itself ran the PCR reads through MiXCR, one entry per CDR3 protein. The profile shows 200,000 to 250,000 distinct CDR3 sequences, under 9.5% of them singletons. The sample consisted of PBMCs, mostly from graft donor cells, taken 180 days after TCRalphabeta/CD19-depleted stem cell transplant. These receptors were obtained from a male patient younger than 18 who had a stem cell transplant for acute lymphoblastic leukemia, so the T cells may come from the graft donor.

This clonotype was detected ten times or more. CDR3: CASSISGPQFF. The CDR3 DNA sequence: TGTGCCAGCAGCATATCGGGTCCGCAGTTCTTC. The V call is TRBV12-3 or TRBV12-4, the J call TRBJ2-1; D call uncertain. Trimming pared 6 bases from V and 12 bases from J, leaving 12 bases between. CDR3 length: 11 residues.

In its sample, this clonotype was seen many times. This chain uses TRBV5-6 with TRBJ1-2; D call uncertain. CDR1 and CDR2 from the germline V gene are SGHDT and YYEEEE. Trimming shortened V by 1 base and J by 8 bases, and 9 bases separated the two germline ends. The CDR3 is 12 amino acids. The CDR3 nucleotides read TGTGCCAGCAGCTTGCGGGAACGCGGCTACACCTTC. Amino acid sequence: CASSLRERGYTF.

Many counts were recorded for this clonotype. In DNA form, the CDR3 reads TGCAGCGCCGCCTTCGGGTACCAAGAGACCCAGTACTTC. Translating it yields CSAAFGYQETQYF. V is TRBV29-1 and J is TRBJ2-5; no clear D gene. The germline CDR1 and CDR2 sequences are SQVTM and ANQGSEA. There are 13 residues in the CDR3. V was trimmed by 7 bases and J by 0 bases, leaving 12 bases between them.

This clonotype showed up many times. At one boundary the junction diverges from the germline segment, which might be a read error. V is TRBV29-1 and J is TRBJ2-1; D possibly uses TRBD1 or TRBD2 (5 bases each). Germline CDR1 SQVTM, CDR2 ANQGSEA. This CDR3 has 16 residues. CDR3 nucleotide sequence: TGCAGCGCTGAAGAACGACGGGGCCCCTCCTACAATGAGCAGTTCTTC. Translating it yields CSAEERRGPSYNEQFF.

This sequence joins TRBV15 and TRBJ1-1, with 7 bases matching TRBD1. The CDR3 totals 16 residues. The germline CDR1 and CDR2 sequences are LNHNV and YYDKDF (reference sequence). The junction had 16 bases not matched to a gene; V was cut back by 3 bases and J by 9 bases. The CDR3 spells CATSRGLGGAWTKAFF. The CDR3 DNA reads TGTGCCACCAGCAGGGGATTAGGGGGCGCGTGGACGAAAGCTTTCTTT. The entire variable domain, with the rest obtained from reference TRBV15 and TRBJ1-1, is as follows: DAMVIQNPRYQVTQFGKPVTLSCSQTLNHNVMYWYQQKSSQAPKLLFHYYDKDFNNEADTPDNFQSRRPNTSFCFLDIRSPGLGDTAMYLCATSRGLGGAWTKAFFGQGTRLTVV.

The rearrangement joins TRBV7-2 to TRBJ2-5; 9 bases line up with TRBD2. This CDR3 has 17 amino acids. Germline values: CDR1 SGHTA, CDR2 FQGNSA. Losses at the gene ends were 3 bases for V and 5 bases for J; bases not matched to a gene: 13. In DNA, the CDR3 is TGTGCCAGCAGCTTCCCTCTGGGGCGGGGGGGCCTGGAGACCCAGTACTTC. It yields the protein CASSFPLGRGGLETQYF.

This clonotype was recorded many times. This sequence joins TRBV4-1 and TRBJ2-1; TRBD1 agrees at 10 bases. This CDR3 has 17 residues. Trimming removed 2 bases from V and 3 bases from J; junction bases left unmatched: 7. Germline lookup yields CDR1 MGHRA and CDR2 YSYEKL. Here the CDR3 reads CASSQQGTGEGYNEQFF. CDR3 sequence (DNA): TGCGCCAGCAGCCAACAAGGGACAGGGGAAGGCTACAATGAGCAGTTCTTC.

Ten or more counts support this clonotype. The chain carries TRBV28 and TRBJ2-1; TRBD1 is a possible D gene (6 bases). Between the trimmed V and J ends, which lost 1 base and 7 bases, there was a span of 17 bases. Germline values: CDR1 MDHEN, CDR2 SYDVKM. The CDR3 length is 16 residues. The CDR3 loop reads CASSLSRQAVMNEQFF. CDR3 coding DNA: TGTGCCAGCAGTTTATCCCGACAGGCGGTAATGAATGAGCAGTTCTTC.